The 2 T cell receptor beta chains presented below share a single source sample, sequenced in a study of shared clonotypes between healthy human individuals. Clones were read by immunoSEQ multiplex PCR, and TCRdb kept only the in-frame ones, dropping some. In the table there are approximately 2.5 million clones, around 90% of which are singletons. Material for sequencing was naive CD4+ T cells sorted from blood. Subset given: CD45RA+ positively selected. The receptors originated from a man in his late teens or twenties in good health.

V usage is TRBV9 and J usage is TRBJ1-3, with 7 bases identical to TRBD1. CDR3 length: 16 residues. Germline V gene data show CDR1 as SGDLS and CDR2 as YYNGEE. Unmatched junction bases numbered 3, after V lost 0 bases and J lost 0 bases. CDR3 DNA: TGTGCCAGCAGCGTAGACCCAGGGGGCTCTGGAAACACCATATATTTT. It specifies CASSVDPGGSGNTIYF.

The CDR3 sequence is CAWTSGGEKLFF. DNA for the CDR3: TGTGCCTGGACGAGTGGAGGAGAAAAACTGTTTTTT. J is TRBJ1-4 and V is TRBV30; D uncertain. Germline V lookup: CDR1 GTSNPN, CDR2 SVGIG (reference sequence). This CDR3 region has 12 residues. The germline V and J ends were trimmed by 4 bases and 8 bases, with 11 bases remaining between them.